The rows below give T cell receptor beta chains drawn from one sample of a study of T cell responses to AZD1222 COVID-19 vaccine. Sequencing was performed with immunoSEQ multiplex PCR; in TCRdb, only in-frame clones are kept and a portion is missing. The profile shows 180,000 or so clones, around 90% of them singletons. This material consisted of peripheral blood, taken 28 days after the second AZD1222 dose. Source of these receptors: an adult who received the AZD1222 COVID-19 vaccine. The CDR3 runs from the conserved cysteine through the conserved F or W. Fields, in order: V gene, D gene, clone size, J gene, CDR3 protein, CDR3 DNA. D genes are given only for firm matches. A clone size is listed for some rows: how often the clone was seen (once, few, many), or a class if it is expanded.

>TRBV9|TRBD1|-|TRBJ2-7
CASSTGTGAYEQYF
TGTGCCAGCAGCACCGGGACAGGGGCCTACGAGCAGTACTTC
>TRBV7-2|-|-|TRBJ1-5
CASSLVRGAGNQPQHF
TGTGCCAGCAGCTTAGTTCGGGGGGCTGGCAATCAGCCCCAGCATTTT
>TRBV2|-|-|TRBJ1-3
CASSGGGAGNTIYF
TGTGCCAGCAGTGGGGGGGGAGCTGGAAACACCATATATTTT
>TRBV18|-|-|TRBJ1-2
CASSLRNYGYTF
TGTGCCAGCTCCCTACGTAACTATGGCTACACCTTC
>TRBV18|-|-|TRBJ2-7
CASSPQSYEQYF
TGTGCCAGCTCACCACAATCCTACGAGCAGTACTTC
>TRBV19|-|few|TRBJ1-1
CASSIRLAQIGDTEAFF
TGTGCCAGTAGTATCCGACTCGCGCAGATAGGAGACACTGAAGCTTTCTTT
>TRBV28|-|-|TRBJ2-7
CASSSPDAGSYEQYF
TGTGCCAGCAGTTCCCCGGACGCCGGATCCTACGAGCAGTACTTC
>TRBV2|TRBD1|once|TRBJ1-2
CASNRDRGDFYGYTF
TGTGCCAGCAACCGGGACAGGGGGGATTTTTATGGCTACACCTTC
>TRBV7-9|TRBD2|-|TRBJ2-3
CASSLRAGGTTDTQYF
TGTGCCAGCAGCTTAAGGGCGGGAGGAACCACAGATACGCAGTATTTT
>TRBV11-3|-|-|TRBJ2-1
CASSPTGPLGYNEQFF
TGTGCCAGCAGTCCGACAGGCCCACTTGGCTACAATGAGCAGTTCTTC
>TRBV6-2/TRBV6-3|-|-|TRBJ1-5
CASSPVGGKAQHF
TGTGCCAGCAGCCCCGTCGGGGGTAAGGCCCAGCATTTT
>TRBV19|-|-|TRBJ1-3
CASSDRHSSSGNTIYF
TGTGCCAGTAGCGATAGACATTCGAGCTCTGGAAACACCATATATTTT
>TRBV6-2/TRBV6-3|TRBD2|once|TRBJ2-7
CASSRRTRDYLSYEQYF
TGTGCCAGCAGTCGCCGGACCCGGGACTACCTCTCCTACGAGCAGTACTTC
>TRBV30|TRBD1|-|TRBJ1-4
CAIGQGAKLFF
TGTGCCATAGGACAGGGGGCAAAACTGTTTTTT
>TRBV5-1|TRBD2|-|TRBJ2-5
CASSFPGLAGPRETQYF
TGCGCCAGCAGCTTTCCGGGACTAGCGGGGCCCAGGGAGACCCAGTACTTC
>TRBV28|-|-|TRBJ2-7
CASSLMLGAREQYF
TGTGCCAGCAGTTTAATGTTGGGGGCGCGCGAGCAGTACTTC
>TRBV30|-|-|TRBJ2-7
CALGSPYEQYF
TGTGCCTTGGGATCTCCCTACGAGCAGTACTTC
>TRBV6-5|-|-|TRBJ2-7
CASSLTATYEQYF
TGTGCCAGCAGTTTAACGGCTACCTACGAGCAGTACTTC
>TRBV5-1|TRBD2|-|TRBJ2-1
CASSLTSGTTHSYNEQFF
TGCGCCAGCAGCTTGACTAGCGGCACTACCCACTCCTACAATGAGCAGTTCTTC
>TRBV7-9|TRBD2|-|TRBJ2-5
CASSLIASSGRGEETQYF
TGTGCCAGCAGCTTAATTGCCTCTAGCGGGAGAGGGGAGGAGACCCAGTACTTC
>TRBV7-9|-|-|TRBJ1-1
CASRRSGDNHEGTEAFF
TGTGCCAGCAGACGCTCGGGGGATAACCATGAAGGCACTGAAGCTTTCTTT
>TRBV4-3|-|-|TRBJ1-6
CASSQEAGGYNSPLHF
TGCGCCAGCAGCCAAGAAGCAGGAGGATATAATTCACCCCTCCACTTT
>TRBV30|-|-|TRBJ2-5
CAWSVLGGAQETQYF
TGTGCCTGGAGTGTACTTGGCGGGGCACAAGAGACCCAGTACTTC
>TRBV4-1|-|-|TRBJ1-1
CASSQDRGVYTEAFF
TGCGCCAGCAGCCAAGATCGCGGGGTCTACACTGAAGCTTTCTTT
>TRBV7-2|TRBD2|-|TRBJ2-6
CASSLLAGSSGANVLTF
TGTGCCAGCAGCTTACTAGCGGGGAGCTCTGGGGCCAACGTCCTGACTTTC
>TRBV10-2|TRBD2|-|TRBJ2-3
CASMGTKRGTADTQYF
TGCGCCAGCATGGGGACTAAGCGGGGGACGGCAGATACGCAGTATTTT
>TRBV4-2|-|-|TRBJ1-3
CASSQWGNTIYF
TGTGCCAGCAGCCAATGGGGAAACACCATATATTTT
>TRBV10-3|TRBD1|-|TRBJ1-3
CAIKSGQGISGNTIYF
TGTGCCATCAAGTCGGGACAGGGGATCTCTGGAAACACCATATATTTT
>TRBV7-2|-|-|TRBJ2-2
CASSPERAVGSEHRGAVF
TGTGCCAGCAGCCCGGAGCGGGCAGTAGGGAGCGAACACCGGGGAGCTGTTTTT
>TRBV5-6|-|-|TRBJ1-5
CASSPSRESHSNQPQHF
TGTGCCAGCAGCCCTAGTAGGGAATCACATAGCAATCAGCCCCAGCATTTT
>TRBV28|-|-|TRBJ2-7
CASSLRGYDYEQYF
TGTGCCAGCAGTTTACGGGGGTACGACTACGAGCAGTACTTC
>TRBV11-2|-|-|TRBJ1-5
CASSLDVRQESSNQPQHF
TGTGCCAGCAGCTTAGATGTTCGGCAGGAGAGTAGCAATCAGCCCCAGCATTTT
>TRBV19|-|once|TRBJ2-5
CASSIPGREETQYF
TGTGCCAGTAGTATCCCGGGGCGGGAAGAGACCCAGTACTTC
>TRBV13|TRBD2|once|TRBJ2-1
CASSLGLAGGNEQFF
TGTGCCAGCAGCTTAGGACTAGCGGGAGGGAATGAGCAGTTCTTC
>TRBV6-6|-|-|TRBJ1-2
CAGVGGDGYTF
TGTGCCGGGGTGGGGGGCGATGGCTACACCTTC
>TRBV18|-|-|TRBJ1-2
CASSPDTNYGYTF
TGTGCCAGCTCACCAGACACTAACTATGGCTACACCTTC
>TRBV30|TRBD1|-|TRBJ2-5
CAWSDGTAGAQYF
TGTGCCTGGAGTGACGGGACAGCCGGGGCCCAGTACTTC
>TRBV27|-|-|TRBJ1-6
CASSLYRNQGSSYNSPLHF
TGTGCCAGCAGTTTATACAGGAACCAGGGAAGCTCCTATAATTCACCCCTCCACTTT
>TRBV27|-|-|TRBJ2-1
CASSSSSSYNEQFF
TGTGCCAGCTCATCCTCGAGCTCCTACAATGAGCAGTTCTTC
>TRBV15|-|-|TRBJ1-5
CATSRGSPGVNNNQPQHF
TGTGCCACCAGCAGAGGTTCCCCGGGAGTTAATAACAATCAGCCCCAGCATTTT
>TRBV6-6|-|once|TRBJ1-1
CASSHASQYEDKHTEAFF
TGTGCCAGCAGTCACGCCAGCCAATACGAAGATAAACATACTGAAGCTTTCTTT